Below, one TCR beta chain is given with its context. Its antigen is currently unknown. This sample is part of a study of T cell repertoires and HLA-DP antigens. The CDR3 runs to 11 residues. Germline-derived CDR1 and CDR2 are MDHEN and SYDVKM. With 8 bases removed from V and 6 bases from J, the gap between germline ends came to 10 bases. Libraries were prepared by immunoSEQ multiplex PCR; TCRdb keeps only in-frame clonotypes and omits some of them. The data show about 73,000 clones, with about four fifths seen just once and around 1.6% held by the top ten. This sequence joins TRBV28 and TRBJ1-2; no firm D call. Sample: CD4+ T cells from PBMCs. This clonotype was obtained from a man aged 55 to 70 in good health and CMV-seronegative. As DNA, the CDR3 is TGTGCCAGCCGACGAGGCGATGGCTACACCTTC. Its translation is CASRRGDGYTF.